This T cell receptor beta chain stems from a study of blood T cell repertoires in COVID-19. Germline V gene data show CDR1 as SGHRS and CDR2 as YFSETQ. This CDR3 contains 14 residues. V was pared by 4 bases and J by 2 bases, with 6 bases of the junction left unmatched. Repertoires were generated with immunoSEQ multiplex PCR, while TCRdb's copy carries only in-frame clones and drops some. The sample holds about 300,000 clones, around 85% seen once. Sequencing input: peripheral blood. The V and J genes are TRBV5-1 and TRBJ2-7, with 7 nucleotides matching TRBD2. This receptor was taken from a human donor with COVID-19, enrolled during active disease. The donor label of this sample is uncertain. This CDR3 reads CASSQRTSPYEQYF. As DNA, the CDR3 is TGCGCCAGCAGCCAAAGGACTAGTCCCTACGAGCAGTACTTC.